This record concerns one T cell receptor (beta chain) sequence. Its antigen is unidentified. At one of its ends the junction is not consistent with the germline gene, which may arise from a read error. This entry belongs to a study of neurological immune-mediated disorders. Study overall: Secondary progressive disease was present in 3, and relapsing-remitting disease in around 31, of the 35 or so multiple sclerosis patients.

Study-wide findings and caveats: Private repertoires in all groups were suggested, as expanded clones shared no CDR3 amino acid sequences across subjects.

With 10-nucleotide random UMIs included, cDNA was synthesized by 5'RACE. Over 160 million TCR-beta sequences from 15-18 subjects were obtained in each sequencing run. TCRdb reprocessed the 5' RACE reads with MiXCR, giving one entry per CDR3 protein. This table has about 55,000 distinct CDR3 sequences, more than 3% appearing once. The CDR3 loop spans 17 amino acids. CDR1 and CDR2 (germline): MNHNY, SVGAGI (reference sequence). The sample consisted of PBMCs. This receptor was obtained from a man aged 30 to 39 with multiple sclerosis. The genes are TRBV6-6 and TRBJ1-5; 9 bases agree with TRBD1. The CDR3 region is CTSRPGQGSILSQPQHF. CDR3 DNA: TGTACCAGCAGACCCGGACAGGGGTCGATCCTTTCTCAGCCCCAGCATTTT.